These 3 T cell receptor beta chains share one sample of origin, sequenced in a study of blood T cells in healthy people across ages. A second roughly 6 to 12 cycle PCR used barcoded and J-beta primers. TCRdb itself ran the 5' RACE reads through MiXCR, one entry per CDR3 protein. The sample shows approximately 880,000 distinct CDR3 sequences, around 48% of them seen only once. Specimen: blood. Receptors were obtained from a man aged 30-40 years in good health.

This clonotype occurred once. A clone one base away is much larger, so this may be a read error. The rearrangement joins TRBV29-1 to TRBJ2-5, with D tentatively TRBD2 (6 bases). V lost 6 bases and J lost 11, with 16 bases in between. This CDR3 has 11 amino acids. Germline values: CDR1 SQVTM, CDR2 ANQGSEA. Here the CDR3 DNA reads TGCAGCGTCCGGTCCGGGGGAGGACAGTACTTC. It is translated as CSVRSGGGQYF.

The rearrangement links TRBV4-1 to TRBJ1-1; a possible D gene is TRBD1 (6 bases). Trimming took off 8 bases at V and 6 bases at J, with 19 bases between the two ends. Germline CDR1 is MGHRA and CDR2 is YSYEKL. The CDR3 runs to 14 residues. CDR3 residues: CASGARGGGAEAFF. CDR3 bases: TGCGCCAGCGGGGCCAGGGGCGGGGGGGCTGAAGCTTTCTTT.

This chain connects TRBV5-1 to TRBJ2-7; 11 bases are shared with TRBD2. TRBJ2-5 matches the DNA end more closely, so the J call is doubtful. Germline-derived CDR1 and CDR2 are SGHRS and YFSETQ. The CDR3 spans 16 residues. The CDR3 loop is CASSPLTSGVEETQYF. In DNA, the CDR3 is TGCGCCAGCAGCCCCTTGACTAGCGGGGTGGAAGAGACCCAGTACTTC.